The next 26 T cell receptor beta chains were all read from a single sample in a study of cytomegalovirus exposure and HLA in healthy donors. The PCR made use of 60 Vbeta and 13 Jbeta primers. Only in-frame clones appear in the TCRdb table, and some are missing; sequencing was by immunoSEQ multiplex PCR. The sample consists of 80,000 to 100,000 clones, around 73% of them appearing once. Sequencing was carried out using PBMCs. The receptors stem from a man aged 35-49 years in good health and CMV-seronegative.

The rearrangement uses TRBV4-3 and TRBJ2-1, with 7 bases identical to TRBD1. CDR3 length: 16 amino acids. Germline assignment: CDR1 LGHNA and CDR2 YSLEER. V shed 2 bases, J shed 0 bases, and the junction held 4 bases outside the gene matches. Here the CDR3 DNA reads TGCGCCAGCAGCCAACATGACAGGGACTCCTACAATGAGCAGTTCTTC. This sequence encodes CASSQHDRDSYNEQFF.

This sequence joins TRBV28 and TRBJ1-5, with D uncertain. V lost 3 bases and J lost 7, with 13 bases in between. This CDR3 comprises 14 residues. Germline V gene data show CDR1 as MDHEN and CDR2 as SYDVKM. This CDR3 is CASSFFDSWQPQHF. DNA of the CDR3: TGTGCCAGCAGTTTCTTCGACTCGTGGCAGCCCCAGCATTTT.

This clone was seen more than once but under ten times. The chain joins TRBV7-9 to TRBJ2-1; 14 positions match TRBD2. The J segment lost 7 bases and the V segment lost 7 bases, leaving 9 bases of the junction unmatched. This CDR3 is 16 amino acids long. Per the germline V gene, CDR1 is SEHNR and CDR2 is FQNEAQ (reference sequence). Written as DNA, the CDR3 is TGTGCCAGCACCCGTCCGGGACTAGCGGGGGCAAATGAGCAGTTCTTC. This codes for CASTRPGLAGANEQFF.

The genes are TRBV27 and TRBJ1-1; a weak D match, TRBD1 (5 bases). Germline lookup yields CDR1 MNHEY and CDR2 SMNVEV (reference sequence). The CDR3 consists of 14 residues. With 4 bases removed from V and 5 bases from J, the gap between germline ends came to 14 bases. CDR3 DNA sequence: TGTGCCAGCAGTTCCCTGGGGGGTCGGACTGAAGCTTTCTTT. Translating it yields CASSSLGGRTEAFF.

V usage is TRBV5-1 and J usage is TRBJ2-1; 12 nucleotides align to TRBD2. V shed 2 bases and J 0 bases; nucleotides not matched to a gene: 9. The germline CDR1 and CDR2 sequences are SGHRS and YFSETQ. The CDR3 consists of 19 residues. The CDR3 sequence: CASSFRTSGELSSYNEQFF. In DNA, the CDR3 is TGCGCCAGCAGCTTCCGGACTAGCGGGGAACTAAGCTCCTACAATGAGCAGTTCTTC.

This clone was detected only once. This chain joins TRBV20-1 and TRBJ1-2, with D tentatively TRBD1 (6 bases). The V and J ends lost 5 bases and 10 bases respectively, with 14 bases between them. Per the germline V gene, CDR1 is DFQATT and CDR2 is SNEGSKA (reference sequence). The CDR3 contains 11 residues. The CDR3 region has the DNA TGCAGTGCTCTAAACGCAGGGGTCTACACCTTC. Translating it yields CSALNAGVYTF.

This chain joins TRBV15 and TRBJ1-1; possibly TRBD1 for D (5 bases). Deletions cut 3 bases from V and 4 bases from J, with 12 bases between. This CDR3 contains 14 residues. Looked up from germline, CDR1 is LNHNV and CDR2 is YYDKDF (reference sequence). For the CDR3, the DNA is TGTGCCACCAGCAGTCACGGGGGGGGCACTGAAGCTTTCTTT. This gives the protein CATSSHGGGTEAFF.

This clone was seen once. This chain uses TRBV7-9 with TRBJ2-7; D gene unclear. Trimming shortened V by 4 bases and J by 1 base, and 11 bases separated the two germline ends. The V gene's germline CDR1 is SEHNR and CDR2 FQNEAQ (reference sequence). The CDR3 is 14 residues long. CDR3 bases: TGTGCCAGCAGCTACAGTAATCCGTCCTACGAGCAGTACTTC. Translated: CASSYSNPSYEQYF.

The chain combines TRBV4-2 with TRBJ1-3, with 9 bases lining up with TRBD1. Germline V gene data show CDR1 as LGHNA and CDR2 as YNFKEQ. This CDR3 is built from 16 residues. The J segment lost 2 bases and the V segment lost 4 bases, leaving 6 bases of the junction unmatched. The CDR3, as DNA: TGTGCCAGCAGCCTAACTACAGGGGGCCCTGGAAACACCATATATTTT. Translation gives CASSLTTGGPGNTIYF.

In this sample, this clone turned up a few times. This sequence joins TRBV5-6 and TRBJ2-5; 7 bases map to TRBD1. The CDR3 loop spans 15 amino acids. CDR1 SGHDT and CDR2 YYEEEE come from the germline V gene. Losses at the gene ends were 4 bases for V and 4 bases for J; bases not matched to a gene: 10. CDR3 sequence reads: CASSQRTGGRETQYF. In nucleotides, the CDR3 is TGTGCCAGCAGCCAGAGGACAGGTGGGAGAGAGACCCAGTACTTC.

The chain recombines TRBV2 with TRBJ2-7; D is unresolved. Trimming shortened V by 5 bases and J by 6 bases, and 8 bases separated the two germline ends. This CDR3 is 11 amino acids long. Looked up from germline, CDR1 is SNHLY and CDR2 is FYNNEI. CDR3 sequence reads: CASSRLGEQYF. The CDR3 nucleotides read TGTGCCAGCAGTAGACTCGGCGAGCAGTACTTC.

The chain carries TRBV5-1 and TRBJ1-1; 8 nucleotides line up with TRBD1. Germline CDR1 and CDR2: SGHRS and YFSETQ. The CDR3 spans 15 residues. V was pared by 4 bases and J by 3 bases, with 8 bases of the junction left unmatched. The CDR3: CASSKASGGHTEAFF. For the CDR3, the DNA is TGCGCCAGCAGCAAAGCCTCAGGGGGCCACACTGAAGCTTTCTTT.

The rearrangement links TRBV15 to TRBJ1-2, with 11 bases that match TRBD1. Per the germline V gene, CDR1 is LNHNV and CDR2 is YYDKDF (reference sequence). CDR3 length: 13 residues. V lost 5 bases, J lost 6 bases, and 2 bases stayed unmatched. CDR3 bases: TGTGCCACCAGCTGGGGACAGGGGGATGGCTACACCTTC. Translating it yields CATSWGQGDGYTF. Full variable domain (outside the CDR3, taken from reference TRBV15 and TRBJ1-2): DAMVIQNPRYQVTQFGKPVTLSCSQTLNHNVMYWYQQKSSQAPKLLFHYYDKDFNNEADTPDNFQSRRPNTSFCFLDIRSPGLGDTAMYLCATSWGQGDGYTFGSGTRLTVV.

The chain employs TRBV4-1 and TRBJ2-7, with D perhaps TRBD1 (5 bases). The CDR3 has 14 residues. The V end was cut by 2 bases, the J end by 6 bases, with 14 bases between. Germline CDR1 reads MGHRA; CDR2 reads YSYEKL. The CDR3 reads CASSQQGAYGEQYF. The DNA for the CDR3 is TGCGCCAGCAGCCAACAGGGCGCCTACGGCGAGCAGTACTTC.

In this sample, this clone turned up once. The V gene is TRBV7-9, the J gene TRBJ2-3, with D tentatively TRBD2 (5 bases). V was cut by 1 base and J by 9 bases, with 14 bases left in between. This CDR3 is built from 14 residues. Germline V gives CDR1 SEHNR, CDR2 FQNEAQ (reference sequence). CDR3 bases: TGTGCCAGCAGCTTAGAAGTCAAGCGGTGGACGCAGTATTTT. Translated: CASSLEVKRWTQYF.

CDR3 DNA sequence: TGTGCCAGTAGAGTACGAAAGACCCCGACAGAGGATAGCAATCAGCCCCAGCATTTT. Its translation: CASRVRKTPTEDSNQPQHF. This sequence joins TRBV19 and TRBJ1-5; D may be TRBD1 (5 bases). Germline loops: CDR1 LNHDA, CDR2 SQIVND (reference sequence). Trimming cost V 6 bases and J 0 bases, with 24 bases left between them. The CDR3 is 19 residues long.

This chain joins TRBV6-5 and TRBJ2-1, with 9 nucleotides matching TRBD1. The V segment lost 6 bases and the J segment 6 bases; nucleotides outside the gene matches: 3. From germline, CDR1 is MNHEY and CDR2 SVGAGI. The CDR3 is made up of 13 amino acids. CDR3 sequence (DNA): TGTGCCAGCAGACAGGGGGCGCTCAATGAGCAGTTCTTC. Amino acids: CASRQGALNEQFF.

This chain links TRBV18 with TRBJ1-2; maybe TRBD1 (6 bases). With 2 bases removed from V and 5 bases from J, the gap between germline ends came to 9 bases. CDR3 length: 13 amino acids. Germline V gives CDR1 KGHSH, CDR2 LQKENI. The chain's CDR3 is CASSPGGAYGYTF. CDR3 nucleotide sequence: TGTGCCAGCTCACCAGGGGGGGCTTATGGCTACACCTTC.

V and J are TRBV27 and TRBJ2-3; D unresolved. This CDR3 has 13 amino acids. CDR1 and CDR2 (germline): MNHEY, SMNVEV (reference sequence). V was shortened by 4 bases and J by 2 bases, with 7 bases between the two germline ends. The CDR3 spells CASSYPDTDTQYF. The CDR3 region has the DNA TGTGCCAGCAGTTATCCAGACACAGATACGCAGTATTTT.

This chain uses TRBV6-6 with TRBJ2-5, with D uncertain. In germline, CDR1 is MNHNY, CDR2 SVGAGI (reference sequence). Trimming left V 6 bases short and J 3 bases short, with 8 bases between. The CDR3 is made up of 12 amino acids. CDR3 nucleotide sequence: TGTGCCAGCAGAGAGGTGGAAGAGACCCAGTACTTC. Protein sequence: CASREVEETQYF.

V and J are TRBV13 and TRBJ2-1, with 8 nucleotides matching TRBD1. V trimming: 4 bases; J trimming: 7 bases; junction bases outside the gene matches: 3. The CDR3 is 13 residues long. Germline CDR1 and CDR2: PRHDT and FYEKMQ (reference sequence). The CDR3 loop reads CASSYDRGNEQFF. The CDR3 region has the DNA TGTGCCAGCAGCTACGACAGGGGAAATGAGCAGTTCTTC.

This chain uses TRBV5-1 with TRBJ2-1; 9 positions match TRBD2. V lost 1 base and J lost 2; bases outside the gene matches: 1. Germline V gene sequence: CDR1 SGHRS, CDR2 YFSETQ. This CDR3 region has 15 residues. The CDR3 sequence: CASSLPSGAYNEQFF. CDR3 in DNA: TGCGCCAGCAGCTTGCCTAGCGGGGCCTACAATGAGCAGTTCTTC.

The chain recombines TRBV19 with TRBJ2-1, with 9 bases lining up with TRBD1. The junction had 3 bases not matched to a gene; V was cut back by 4 bases and J by 5 bases. Germline V gives CDR1 LNHDA, CDR2 SQIVND (reference sequence). This CDR3 has 14 residues. Here the CDR3 reads CASSNRDRDNEQFF. In DNA form, the CDR3 reads TGTGCCAGTAGTAACCGGGACAGGGACAATGAGCAGTTCTTC.

This chain connects TRBV4-1 to TRBJ2-7, with D possibly matching TRBD2 (6 bases). Germline loops: CDR1 MGHRA, CDR2 YSYEKL. The V gene lost 0 bases and the J gene lost 3 bases, with 15 bases spanning the gap. The CDR3 has 16 residues. The CDR3 nucleotides read TGCGCCAGCAGCCAAGATCGGGCGGGGTACAGCTACGAGCAGTACTTC. Encoded protein: CASSQDRAGYSYEQYF.

This clone was recorded only once. V is TRBV6-1 and J is TRBJ2-7; 8 bases are shared with TRBD1. CDR3 length: 14 residues. J lost 3 bases, V lost 6 bases, and 7 bases had no gene match. The germline CDR1 and CDR2 sequences are MNHNS and SASEGT. The CDR3 DNA reads TGTGCCAGCAGACCAGGACAGGGACTCTACGAGCAGTACGTC. Its translation is CASRPGQGLYEQYV.

The rearrangement joins TRBV29-1 to TRBJ1-1, with D perhaps matching TRBD1 (5 bases). Germline assignment: CDR1 SQVTM and CDR2 ANQGSEA. The CDR3 covers 13 residues. V was cut by 1 base and J by 5 bases, with 11 bases left in between. CDR3 region: CSVEVRVGTEAFF. The DNA of the CDR3 is TGCAGCGTTGAAGTCAGGGTGGGGACTGAAGCTTTCTTT.